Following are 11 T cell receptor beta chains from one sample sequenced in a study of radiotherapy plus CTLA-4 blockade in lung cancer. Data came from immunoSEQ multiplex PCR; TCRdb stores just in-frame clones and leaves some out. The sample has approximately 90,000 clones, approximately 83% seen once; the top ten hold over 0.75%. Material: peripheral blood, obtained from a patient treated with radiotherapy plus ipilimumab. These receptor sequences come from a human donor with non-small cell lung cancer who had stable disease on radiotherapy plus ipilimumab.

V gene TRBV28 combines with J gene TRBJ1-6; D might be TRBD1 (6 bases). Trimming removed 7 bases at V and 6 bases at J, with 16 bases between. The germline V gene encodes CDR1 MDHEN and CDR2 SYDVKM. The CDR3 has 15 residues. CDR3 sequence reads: CASKKPQGSNSPLHF. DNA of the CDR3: TGTGCCAGCAAAAAACCCCAGGGGTCTAATTCACCCCTCCACTTT.

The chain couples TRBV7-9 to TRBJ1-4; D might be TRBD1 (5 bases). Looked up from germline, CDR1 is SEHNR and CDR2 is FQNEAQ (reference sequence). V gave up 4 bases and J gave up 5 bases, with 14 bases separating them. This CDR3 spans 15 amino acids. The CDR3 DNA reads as TGTGCCAGCAGCTCCCCGGGACGGGTGAATGAAAAACTGTTTTTT. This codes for CASSSPGRVNEKLFF.

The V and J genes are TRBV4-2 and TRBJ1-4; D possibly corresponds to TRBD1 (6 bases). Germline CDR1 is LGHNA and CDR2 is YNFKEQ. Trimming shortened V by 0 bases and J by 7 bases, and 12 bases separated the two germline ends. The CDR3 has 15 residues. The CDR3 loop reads CASSQDRTGSEKLFF. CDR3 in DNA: TGTGCCAGCAGCCAAGACCGAACAGGGAGTGAAAAACTGTTTTTT.

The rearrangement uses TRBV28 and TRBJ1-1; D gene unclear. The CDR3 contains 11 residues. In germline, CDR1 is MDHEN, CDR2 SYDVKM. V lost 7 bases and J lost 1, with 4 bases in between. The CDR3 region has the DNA TGTGCCAGCAATACGAACACTGAAGCTTTCTTT. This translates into CASNTNTEAFF.

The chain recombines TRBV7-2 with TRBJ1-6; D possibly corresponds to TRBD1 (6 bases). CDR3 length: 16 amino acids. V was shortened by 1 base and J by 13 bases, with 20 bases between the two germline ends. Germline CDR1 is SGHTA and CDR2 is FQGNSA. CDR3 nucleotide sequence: TGTGCCAGCAGCTTAGTTCATGGGACACCCCCTAGTCCCCTCCACTTT. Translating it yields CASSLVHGTPPSPLHF.

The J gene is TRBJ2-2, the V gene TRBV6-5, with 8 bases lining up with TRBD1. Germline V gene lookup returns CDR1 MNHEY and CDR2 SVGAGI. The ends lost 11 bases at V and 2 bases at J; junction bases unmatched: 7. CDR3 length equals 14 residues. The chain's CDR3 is CAGGTGLNTGELFF. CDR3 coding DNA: TGTGCCGGGGGGACAGGCCTTAACACCGGGGAGCTGTTTTTT.

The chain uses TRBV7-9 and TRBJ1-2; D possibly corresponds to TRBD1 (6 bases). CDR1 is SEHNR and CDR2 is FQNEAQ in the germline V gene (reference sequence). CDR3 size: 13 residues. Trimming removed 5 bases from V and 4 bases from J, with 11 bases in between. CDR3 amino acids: CASSPRTVYGYTF. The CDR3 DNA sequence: TGTGCCAGCAGCCCGCGGACAGTCTATGGCTACACCTTC.

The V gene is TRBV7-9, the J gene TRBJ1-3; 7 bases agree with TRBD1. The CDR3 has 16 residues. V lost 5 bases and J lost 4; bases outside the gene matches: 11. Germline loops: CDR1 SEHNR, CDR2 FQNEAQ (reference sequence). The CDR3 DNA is TGTGCCAGCAGCCCCCAGACAGGGTCGTTGGGAAACACCATATATTTT. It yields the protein CASSPQTGSLGNTIYF.

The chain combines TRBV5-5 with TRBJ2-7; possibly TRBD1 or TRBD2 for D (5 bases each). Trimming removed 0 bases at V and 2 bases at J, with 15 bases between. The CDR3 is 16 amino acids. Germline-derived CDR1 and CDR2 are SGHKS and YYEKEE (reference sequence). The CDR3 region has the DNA TGTGCCAGCAGCTTGGCCGGTGGGACGGCCACCTACGAGCAGTACTTC. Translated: CASSLAGGTATYEQYF.

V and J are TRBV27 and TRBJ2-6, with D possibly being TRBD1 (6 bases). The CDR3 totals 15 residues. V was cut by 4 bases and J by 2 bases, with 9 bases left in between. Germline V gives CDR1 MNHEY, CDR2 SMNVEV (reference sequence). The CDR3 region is CASSSTGTGANVLTF. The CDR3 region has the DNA TGTGCCAGCAGTTCTACAGGGACTGGGGCCAACGTCCTGACTTTC.

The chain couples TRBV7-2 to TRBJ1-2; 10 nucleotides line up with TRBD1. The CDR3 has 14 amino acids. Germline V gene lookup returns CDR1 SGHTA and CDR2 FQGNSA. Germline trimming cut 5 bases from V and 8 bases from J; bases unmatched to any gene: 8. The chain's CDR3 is CASSTGQGIGGYTF. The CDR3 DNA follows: TGTGCCAGCAGCACGGGACAGGGGATAGGGGGCTACACCTTC.